This T cell receptor (beta chain) was sequenced during a study of human T cells and chemical hapten exposure. The time point is: pre-sensitization, week 0. Treatment meaning: therapeutic diphenylcyclopropenone sensitization with weekly scalp DPC. Authors' analysis steps: A typical sample had 95,638 TCRs, with about 23,224 to 690,600 overall. MiXCR, applied by TCRdb to the RACE reads, yields one record per CDR3 protein. What appears here as the V and J calls and clone size reflects TCRdb's work, not the paper's. The table lists more than 300,000 distinct CDR3 sequences, approximately 5.1% of them singletons. CDR1 SGHTA and CDR2 FQGNSA come from the germline V gene. The CDR3 consists of 16 residues. Germline trimming cut 4 bases from V and 1 base from J; bases unmatched to any gene: 2.

This material consisted of whole blood, taken in connection with sensitization to the hapten diphenylcyclopropenone (DPC). The receptor comes from a woman between 50 and 59 years old with alopecia areata. Some clones in this sample may be carry-over from other donors' samples. This rearrangement joins TRBV7-2 to TRBJ2-1; TRBD2 matches 12 bases. The CDR3 nucleotides are TGTGCCAGCAGCTCCGGACTAGCGGGGTCCTACAATGAGCAGTTCTTC. Translation gives CASSSGLAGSYNEQFF. The whole variable domain, filled in from reference TRBV7-2 and TRBJ2-1, reads GAGVSQSPSNKVTEKGKDVELRCDPISGHTALYWYRQSLGQGLEFLIYFQGNSAPDKSGLPSDRFSAERTGGSVSTLTIQRTQQEDSAVYLCASSSGLAGSYNEQFFGPGTRLTVL.